In its sample, the clone carrying this T cell receptor beta chain was seen a few times. No antigen is known for it. This sample was taken from a study of beta chain features in type 1 diabetes. The wider study: Patients shared similar age, gender and cell yields with healthy donors. Findings of the study overall: A moderate, significant TCRB CDR3 shortening appeared in type 1 diabetes across four CD4+ subsets.

The entirety of the isolated RNA underwent reverse transcription, so expressed TCRB transcripts were sequenced. Read counts averaged around 3.9 million for samples of naive, central memory and regulatory T cells. Clones were sequenced by immunoSEQ multiplex PCR, and TCRdb holds only the in-frame ones, with some missing. The data contain under 150,000 clones, around 16% of them singletons. One heparinised blood draw averaging roughly 100 mL was given by each donor. CDR1 and CDR2 from the germline V gene are SQVTM and ANQGSEA. There are 10 residues in the CDR3. V dropped 6 bases and J dropped 6 bases, with 6 bases sitting between them.

The sequencing input was central memory CD4+ T cells from blood. This TCR came from a man between 18 and 35 years old with type 1 diabetes. The chain has TRBV29-1 and TRBJ1-5; D remains ambiguous. DNA of the CDR3: TGCAGCGTGGGGAGTCAGCCCCAGCATTTT. Translation: CSVGSQPQHF.